Listed below are T cell receptor beta chains from one sample, sequenced in a study of PD-1 blockade in classical Hodgkin lymphoma. Some clones are missing from TCRdb's copy, which holds only in-frame ones; the method was immunoSEQ multiplex PCR. Among 31,000 or so clones listed, over 70% were seen once. The input for sequencing was peripheral blood mononuclear cells (PBMCs), taken before the second cycle of nivolumab. Source of these receptors: a human donor with classical Hodgkin lymphoma. Both conserved end residues are part of each CDR3. Fields, in order: clone size, D gene, V gene, J gene, CDR3 DNA, CDR3 protein. The D gene is left open where the match is weak. Clone size appears in some rows only: once, few, many, or a class for an expanded clone.

>once|-|TRBV23-1|TRBJ2-1
TGCGCCAGCAGTTTACTCCGGGACGGTCCAATCTTC
CASSLLRDGPIF
>-|-|TRBV6-1|TRBJ2-3
TGTGCCAGCAAGAGGGGGGCAACAGATACGCAGTATTTT
CASKRGATDTQYF
>-|-|TRBV6-4|TRBJ2-1
TGTGCCATCTCGACCCGTAAGAGTGAGCAGTTCTTC
CAISTRKSEQFF
>-|-|TRBV5-1|TRBJ2-6
TGCGCCAGCAGCTTGCGGGACATAGGGGCCAACGTCCTGACTTTC
CASSLRDIGANVLTF
>-|TRBD2|TRBV5-1|TRBJ2-2
TGCGCCAGCAGCTTGGCGACTCCGGTGCTAGCGGGATCGGGCACCGGGGAGCTGTTTTTT
CASSLATPVLAGSGTGELFF
>few|TRBD2|TRBV6-4|TRBJ2-1
TGTGCCAGCAGTGACTCCGGACTAGCGGGGGGATACAATGAGCAGTTCTTC
CASSDSGLAGGYNEQFF
>-|TRBD1|TRBV5-1|TRBJ1-1
TGCGCCAGCAGCTTGGCCGGCAGGGGGTCGGCTGAAGCTTTCTTT
CASSLAGRGSAEAFF
>-|TRBD2|TRBV5-1|TRBJ2-3
TGCGCCAGCAGCTTTACTAGCGGGAGTGGGACAGATACGCAGTATTTT
CASSFTSGSGTDTQYF
>-|-|TRBV7-2|TRBJ2-1
TGTGCCAGCAGCCCGCAGGAATACTCAATCAATGAGCAGTTCTTC
CASSPQEYSINEQFF
>-|TRBD1|TRBV18|TRBJ1-1
TGTGCCAGCTCACCTCAAACAGGGGACACTGAAGCTTTCTTT
CASSPQTGDTEAFF
>-|-|TRBV7-8|TRBJ1-1
TGTGCCAGCAGCTTAGCGAGGGGCCCGGTTGGAGGGACTGAAGCTTTCTTT
CASSLARGPVGGTEAFF
>-|TRBD2|TRBV2|TRBJ2-1
TGTGCCAGCAGTTGGACTAGCGGGAGCGGTGAGCAGTTCTTC
CASSWTSGSGEQFF
>-|-|TRBV18|TRBJ2-1
TGTGCCAGCTCATCCCTGGGGAGGAGTGACAATGAGCAGTTCTTC
CASSSLGRSDNEQFF
>-|TRBD2|TRBV14|TRBJ2-1
TGTGCCAGCAGCCAAGCGGTACTAGCGGGTCCCTACAATGAGCAGTTCTTC
CASSQAVLAGPYNEQFF
>medium-sized|-|TRBV2|TRBJ1-2
TGTGCCAGCAGTGACAGGGAAAGGCATGGCTACACCTTC
CASSDRERHGYTF
>-|-|TRBV7-3|TRBJ2-3
TGTGCCAGCAGCTCAGTCCCCCTCCCGGCAGATACGCAGTATTTT
CASSSVPLPADTQYF
>-|TRBD1|TRBV4-1|TRBJ2-1
TGCGCCAGCAGCCAAGTGCAGGGGGCCCAAGGTGAGCAGTTCTTC
CASSQVQGAQGEQFF
>medium-sized|TRBD1|TRBV28|TRBJ1-1
TGTGCCAGCAGTGGATCCCTGGACAGGGAAGGGGAAGCTTTCTTT
CASSGSLDREGEAFF
>-|-|TRBV9|TRBJ2-3
TGTGCCAGCAGCGTGGGACCCGATGCAGATACGCAGTATTTT
CASSVGPDADTQYF
>few|-|TRBV11-2|TRBJ1-1
TGTGCCAGCAGCTCACAGGGTTATAACACTGAAGCTTTCTTT
CASSSQGYNTEAFF
>-|-|TRBV6-5|TRBJ2-5
TGTGCCAGCAGTTACTTCGAGGGCCAAGAGACCCAGTACTTC
CASSYFEGQETQYF
>-|TRBD2|TRBV19|TRBJ2-1
TGTGCCAGTAGACGGGCTAGCGGGAGTTTCTATGAGCAGTTCTTC
CASRRASGSFYEQFF
>-|TRBD1|TRBV4-2|TRBJ1-2
TGTGCCAGCAGCCAAAACCTCGGACAGGGGGCCCATGGCTACACCTTC
CASSQNLGQGAHGYTF
>-|-|TRBV6-5|TRBJ2-6
TGTGCCAGCAGTTACTCGGGGAACTCTGGGGCCAACGTCCTGACTTTC
CASSYSGNSGANVLTF
>-|-|TRBV7-2|TRBJ2-2
TGTGCCAGCAGCCAGAGGTCTTCGGCCGGGGAGCTGTTTTTT
CASSQRSSAGELFF
>-|-|TRBV6-1|TRBJ2-2
TGTGCCAGTCAGGAGGTCCTCGGGGAGCTGTTTTTT
CASQEVLGELFF
>-|-|TRBV7-2|TRBJ2-5
TGTGCCAGCAGCCCGAATTCAATTCCCGGAGAGACCCAGTACTTC
CASSPNSIPGETQYF
>-|-|TRBV18|TRBJ1-4
TGTGCCAGCTCACCGGGCCAGCCTGCAACTAATGAAAAACTGTTTTTT
CASSPGQPATNEKLFF
>few|-|TRBV6-5|TRBJ1-3
TGTGCCAGCAGTTACTACGTGGGAAACACCATATATTTT
CASSYYVGNTIYF
>-|-|TRBV7-2|TRBJ2-7
TGTGCCAGCAGCTTAGAGGGGGGGGCCCACGAGCAGTACTTC
CASSLEGGAHEQYF
>-|-|TRBV4-1|TRBJ1-5
TGCGCCAGCAGCCAAGATGAGGGATATAGCAATCAGCCCCAGCATTTT
CASSQDEGYSNQPQHF
>few|-|TRBV7-2|TRBJ2-6
TGTGCCAGCAGCTTAGCTGCAGGGGTTGGGGCCAACGTCCTGACTTTC
CASSLAAGVGANVLTF
>-|-|TRBV7-3|TRBJ2-2
TGTGCCAGCAGCTTAGGACCGCGTTCCGGGGAGCTGTTTTTT
CASSLGPRSGELFF
>-|-|TRBV7-9|TRBJ2-7
TGTGCCAGCAGTCGGACAGACTACGAGCAGTACTTC
CASSRTDYEQYF
>-|-|TRBV7-8|TRBJ2-2
TGTGCCAGCAGCTTAGAAGCTAGAGTGGCCGGGGAGCTGTTTTTT
CASSLEARVAGELFF
>-|TRBD2|TRBV7-2|TRBJ2-3
TGTGCCAGCAGCTTGGGGCTGCGGGGGGTTTCCCCAGATACGCAGTATTTT
CASSLGLRGVSPDTQYF
>-|-|TRBV30|TRBJ1-5
TGTGCCTGGAGTTTGGGTGTTCGTAATCAGCCCCAGCATTTT
CAWSLGVRNQPQHF
>few|TRBD2|TRBV15|TRBJ2-7
TGTGCCACCAGCCCGGGACTAGCGGCCTACGAGCAGTACTTC
CATSPGLAAYEQYF
>-|-|TRBV30|TRBJ1-1
TGTGCCTGGACGGTCGGGCGGACGAACACTGAAGCTTTCTTT
CAWTVGRTNTEAFF
>-|-|TRBV11-2|TRBJ2-3
TGTGCCAGCAGCCGAAAGGGCGGCCCCACAGATACGCAGTATTTT
CASSRKGGPTDTQYF
>-|-|TRBV4-3|TRBJ2-1
TGCGCCAGCAGCCAGATTTACAGGGCCTACAATGAGCAGTTCTTC
CASSQIYRAYNEQFF
>-|TRBD1|TRBV7-2|TRBJ1-4
TGTGCCAGCAGTTCCGGGACAGGGCTAACTGAAAAACTGTTTTTT
CASSSGTGLTEKLFF
>-|-|TRBV29-1|TRBJ2-7
TGCAGCGTTGAAGAGACCCAGGGTGCGTCCTACGAGCAGTACTTC
CSVEETQGASYEQYF
>medium-sized|TRBD2|TRBV7-6|TRBJ2-5
TGTGCCAGCAGTCCGGAGCGGGAGGTTCCGGGGACCCAGTACTTC
CASSPEREVPGTQYF